One sample yielded the 32 T cell receptor beta chains listed below, sequenced in a study of human thymus T cells. The table came from immunoSEQ multiplex PCR; TCRdb's copy has only in-frame clones and leaves some out. The sample lists 40,000 to 55,000 clones, approximately 93% occurring once. Sequencing was done on a sample of blood. These receptors all stem from a boy in the first two years of life with a congenital heart defect but otherwise immunologically healthy.

The J gene is TRBJ2-2, the V gene TRBV9, with unresolved D. Trimming took off 6 bases at V and 0 bases at J, with 9 bases between the two ends. Germline V gene lookup returns CDR1 SGDLS and CDR2 YYNGEE. This CDR3 region has 14 residues. The CDR3 nucleotides are TGTGCCAGCACGTTTGACCCGAACACCGGGGAGCTGTTTTTT. Its translation: CASTFDPNTGELFF.

The rearrangement uses TRBV11-2 and TRBJ1-1; D may be TRBD1 (5 bases). V was trimmed by 2 bases and J by 6 bases, leaving 10 bases between them. The V gene's germline CDR1 is SGHAT and CDR2 FQNNGV. The CDR3 covers 13 residues. For the CDR3, the DNA is TGTGCCAGCAGCTTACGACAGTTGGCTGAAGCTTTCTTT. It is translated as CASSLRQLAEAFF.

The rearrangement links TRBV11-2 to TRBJ2-1, with TRBD2 identical over 9 bases. CDR3 length: 15 residues. The V and J ends lost 3 bases and 4 bases, in that order; junction bases with no gene match: 4. Germline CDR1 and CDR2: SGHAT and FQNNGV. CDR3 DNA sequence: TGTGCCAGCAGCTTCAGCGGGGGGACTTACAATGAGCAGTTCTTC. Its protein product is CASSFSGGTYNEQFF.

The chain joins TRBV29-1 to TRBJ1-2; D perhaps matches TRBD1 (5 bases). CDR1 is SQVTM, CDR2 ANQGSEA, per germline. V dropped 4 bases and J dropped 1 base, with 7 bases sitting between them. CDR3 length equals 12 residues. CDR3 sequence (DNA): TGCAGCGTTGTGACAGTTAACTATGGCTACACCTTC. It translates to CSVVTVNYGYTF.

This clone came up once. Distinct nucleotide sequences in the sample also encode this CDR3. The chain couples TRBV5-1 to TRBJ1-1; 7 bases fit TRBD1. Per the germline V gene, CDR1 is SGHRS and CDR2 is YFSETQ. This CDR3 comprises 13 residues. J was trimmed by 5 bases and V by 0 bases; bases with no gene match: 1. CDR3 coding DNA: TGCGCCAGCAGCTTGGAGGGGGCAACTGAAGCTTTCTTT. This codes for CASSLEGATEAFF.

The chain couples TRBV20-1 to TRBJ1-1; the D gene is possibly TRBD1 (5 bases). Trimming shortened V by 1 base and J by 11 bases, and 5 bases separated the two germline ends. The length of the CDR3 is 9 residues. Germline V gene lookup returns CDR1 DFQATT and CDR2 SNEGSKA (reference sequence). The CDR3 protein is CSARGGAFF. The CDR3, as DNA: TGCAGTGCTAGAGGGGGGGCTTTCTTT.

This clone was picked up one time. This chain links TRBV30 with TRBJ1-2; 8 nucleotides line up with TRBD1. The CDR3 runs 13 residues. CDR1 and CDR2 from the germline V gene are GTSNPN and SVGIG (reference sequence). Germline trimming cut 0 bases from V and 6 bases from J; bases unmatched to any gene: 3. The CDR3 loop is CAWSVTGGNGYTF. The CDR3, as DNA: TGTGCCTGGAGTGTAACAGGGGGGAATGGCTACACCTTC.

The chain employs TRBV5-1 and TRBJ2-5; possibly TRBD2 for D (5 bases). Trimming removed 0 bases at V and 4 bases at J, with 10 bases between. This CDR3 comprises 14 residues. Germline CDR1 reads SGHRS; CDR2 reads YFSETQ. This CDR3 is CASSLVGVRETQYF. Here the CDR3 DNA reads TGCGCCAGCAGCTTGGTCGGGGTACGAGAGACCCAGTACTTC.

The chain is built from TRBV5-6 and TRBJ1-4; 9 bases are a match to TRBD1. Trimming removed 0 bases from V and 5 bases from J; junction bases left unmatched: 5. Germline-derived CDR1 and CDR2 are SGHDT and YYEEEE. CDR3 size: 16 residues. In DNA, the CDR3 is TGTGCCAGCAGCTTGGTGAGCGGGACAGGGAATGAAAAACTGTTTTTT. This encodes CASSLVSGTGNEKLFF. Complete variable domain (other parts from reference TRBV5-6 and TRBJ1-4): DAGVTQSPTHLIKTRGQQVTLRCSPKSGHDTVSWYQQALGQGPQFIFQYYEEEERQRGNFPDRFSGHQFPNYSSELNVNALLLGDSALYLCASSLVSGTGNEKLFFGSGTQLSVL.

The chain couples TRBV5-1 to TRBJ1-2; no firm D call. The CDR3 is 14 residues long. Germline lookup yields CDR1 SGHRS and CDR2 YFSETQ. V lost 2 bases and J lost 2, with 10 bases in between. CDR3 sequence (DNA): TGCGCCAGCAGCTTCCTCCCTAGCAACTATGGCTACACCTTC. Its translation is CASSFLPSNYGYTF.

CDR3 sequence: CASSPSGGAYNEQFF. The CDR3 nucleotides read TGTGCCAGCAGCCCTAGCGGGGGGGCCTACAATGAGCAGTTCTTC. The chain joins TRBV4-2 to TRBJ2-1, with 12 positions matching TRBD2. The J segment lost 2 bases and the V segment lost 4 bases, leaving 0 bases of the junction unmatched. The CDR3 loop spans 15 amino acids. CDR1 and CDR2 (germline): LGHNA, YNFKEQ.

The chain couples TRBV5-1 to TRBJ1-2; TRBD1 is a possible D gene (6 bases). V was trimmed by 2 bases and J by 4 bases, leaving 18 bases between them. CDR3 length: 16 residues. Germline V CDR1 and CDR2: SGHRS, YFSETQ. The DNA for the CDR3 is TGCGCCAGCAGCTTAGGCACAGGGCCCACTCCCTATGGCTACACCTTC. Amino acids: CASSLGTGPTPYGYTF.

The chain carries TRBV6-5 and TRBJ2-7; D unclear. V was trimmed by 6 bases and J by 5 bases, leaving 11 bases between them. This CDR3 is built from 12 residues. Germline values: CDR1 MNHEY, CDR2 SVGAGI. The CDR3 region has the DNA TGTGCCAGCAGCCGCTCATGGGACGAGCAGTACTTC. Encoded protein: CASSRSWDEQYF.

V and J are TRBV11-2 and TRBJ2-4; a weak D match, TRBD2 (5 bases). This CDR3 spans 18 amino acids. The germline V gene has CDR1 SGHAT and CDR2 FQNNGV. V was pared by 1 base and J by 9 bases, with 25 bases between. The DNA of the CDR3 is TGTGCCAGCAGCTTAGCGGGGATGTCTAGCCTGGGGTGGGGCATTCAGTACTTC. It translates to CASSLAGMSSLGWGIQYF.

The rearrangement joins TRBV28 to TRBJ1-5, with 7 nucleotides matching TRBD1. Losses at the gene ends were 5 bases for V and 11 bases for J; bases not matched to a gene: 12. Germline V CDR1 and CDR2: MDHEN, SYDVKM. This CDR3 comprises 14 residues. The CDR3 spells CASSPPPPGGSQHF. CDR3 in DNA: TGTGCCAGCAGTCCCCCTCCTCCAGGGGGATCCCAGCATTTT.

This chain uses TRBV5-1 with TRBJ2-7; possibly TRBD2 for D (6 bases). V was pared by 3 bases and J by 2 bases, with 12 bases between. This CDR3 contains 14 residues. The germline V gene encodes CDR1 SGHRS and CDR2 YFSETQ. Here the CDR3 DNA reads TGCGCCAGCAGCTGGCGGGGCAGAACCTACGAGCAGTACTTC. It codes for CASSWRGRTYEQYF.

This clone has only one observation. This chain connects TRBV10-3 to TRBJ2-3; D unresolved. Germline lookup yields CDR1 ENHRY and CDR2 SYGVKD. V shed 4 bases and J shed 3 bases, with 5 bases lying between them. The CDR3 is 12 residues long. CDR3 region: CAISVGTDTQYF. Here the CDR3 DNA reads TGTGCCATCAGTGTGGGGACAGATACGCAGTATTTT.

The chain employs TRBV23-1 and TRBJ1-1, with a tentative D call TRBD1 (5 bases). TRBV23-1 is given ORF status, its function remaining uncertain. V shed 9 bases and J shed 4 bases, with 6 bases lying between them. CDR3 length equals 10 residues. The CDR3 is CARGLTEAFF. CDR3 bases: TGCGCCAGGGGACTCACTGAAGCTTTCTTT.

V is TRBV5-4 and J is TRBJ2-3; a weak D match, TRBD1 (6 bases). Germline V gives CDR1 SGHNT, CDR2 YYREEE (reference sequence). CDR3 size: 13 residues. V dropped 5 bases and J dropped 1 base, with 8 bases sitting between them. CDR3 coding DNA: TGTGCCAGCAGTCGACAGGGCACAGATACGCAGTATTTT. Its protein product is CASSRQGTDTQYF.

The chain carries TRBV6-6 and TRBJ1-5; the D gene is possibly TRBD1 (5 bases). V shed 0 bases and J shed 3 bases, with 12 bases lying between them. Per the germline V gene, CDR1 is MNHNY and CDR2 is SVGAGI (reference sequence). CDR3 size: 16 residues. CDR3 loop: CASSYSRGRDNQPQHF. The CDR3 nucleotides read TGTGCCAGCAGTTACTCGAGGGGCAGGGACAATCAGCCCCAGCATTTT.

The chain has TRBV27 and TRBJ1-1; D is unclear. The V gene's germline CDR1 is MNHEY and CDR2 SMNVEV (reference sequence). V lost 4 bases to trimming and J lost 0 bases, with 9 bases between them. There are 14 residues in the CDR3. The DNA for the CDR3 is TGTGCCAGCAGTTCGGGCTCCCTGAACACTGAAGCTTTCTTT. Protein sequence: CASSSGSLNTEAFF.

The chain employs TRBV11-3 and TRBJ1-1; D remains ambiguous. Trimming took off 8 bases at V and 1 base at J, with 11 bases between the two ends. Per germline, CDR1 SGHNT and CDR2 YENEEA. The CDR3 totals 13 residues. CDR3 residues: CASVNFKNTEAFF. The CDR3 DNA sequence: TGTGCCAGCGTTAACTTCAAGAACACTGAAGCTTTCTTT.

The V call is TRBV28, the J call TRBJ1-5; the match to TRBD1 covers 10 bases. With V trimmed by 4 bases and J by 6 bases, 6 bases remained unmatched. In germline, CDR1 is MDHEN, CDR2 SYDVKM. CDR3 length equals 15 residues. The CDR3 DNA is TGTGCCAGCAGTTATAGGACAGGGGGTCTTCAGCCCCAGCATTTT. Its protein product is CASSYRTGGLQPQHF.

Turning to this clone: The sample holds other DNA sequences that translate to the same CDR3. The V and J genes are TRBV7-9 and TRBJ2-5; D might be TRBD2 (5 bases). Trimming took 3 bases from V and 5 from J, leaving 7 bases between them. Germline CDR1 and CDR2: SEHNR and FQNEAQ (reference sequence). This CDR3 is 12 amino acids long. CDR3: CASSLRGETQYF. In nucleotides, the CDR3 is TGTGCCAGCAGCTTGCGCGGGGAGACCCAGTACTTC.

V usage is TRBV5-5 and J usage is TRBJ1-1; no clear D. CDR3 length: 14 amino acids. The germline CDR1 and CDR2 sequences are SGHKS and YYEKEE (reference sequence). The V and J ends lost 0 bases and 5 bases respectively, with 11 bases between them. The CDR3 DNA is TGTGCCAGCAGCTTGGTTAGGTTATTGACTGAAGCTTTCTTT. Amino acids: CASSLVRLLTEAFF.

This chain joins TRBV25-1 and TRBJ2-1, with 11 nucleotides matching TRBD2. Trimming took 7 bases from V and 7 from J; bases not matched to a gene: 9. Per the germline V gene, CDR1 is MGHDK and CDR2 is SYGVNS. This CDR3 contains 15 residues. CDR3 loop: CASNQASGGPNEQFF. The CDR3 nucleotides are TGTGCCAGCAATCAAGCTAGCGGGGGGCCAAATGAGCAGTTCTTC.

The rearrangement joins TRBV2 to TRBJ1-1, with 7 bases matching TRBD1. There are 14 residues in the CDR3. The V segment lost 5 bases and the J segment 5 bases; nucleotides outside the gene matches: 8. The V gene's germline CDR1 is SNHLY and CDR2 FYNNEI. This chain's CDR3 is CASSIGQVGTEAFF. The CDR3 nucleotides read TGTGCCAGCAGTATAGGACAGGTCGGAACTGAAGCTTTCTTT.

This clone was found once. The gene calls are TRBV27 and TRBJ1-1; D call uncertain. The CDR3 runs 13 residues. CDR1 and CDR2 from the germline V gene are MNHEY and SMNVEV (reference sequence). The germline V and J ends were trimmed by 3 bases and 7 bases, with 12 bases remaining between them. The CDR3 DNA is TGTGCCAGCAGTTTGTGGGAGGGCAGTGAAGCTTTCTTT. It specifies CASSLWEGSEAFF.

This clone was detected once. The V gene is TRBV28, the J gene TRBJ2-7; the match to TRBD2 covers 13 bases. Trimming cost V 2 bases and J 3 bases; bases outside gene matches: 7. The CDR3 runs to 17 residues. From germline, CDR1 is MDHEN and CDR2 SYDVKM. The CDR3 DNA reads as TGTGCCAGCAGTTTACCGACTAGCGGGGGGCGATACTACGAGCAGTACTTC. Its translation is CASSLPTSGGRYYEQYF. Together with reference TRBV28 and TRBJ2-7, the CDR3 gives the full variable domain: DVKVTQSSRYLVKRTGEKVFLECVQDMDHENMFWYRQDPGLGLRLIYFSYDVKMKEKGDIPEGYSVSREKKERFSLILESASTNQTSMYLCASSLPTSGGRYYEQYFGPGTRLTVT.

This rearrangement joins TRBV30 to TRBJ2-7; D not certain. CDR1 is GTSNPN, CDR2 SVGIG, per germline (reference sequence). The CDR3 is 12 amino acids. The V and J ends lost 4 bases and 2 bases respectively, with 9 bases between them. The CDR3: CAWNYSPYEQYF. CDR3 bases: TGTGCCTGGAATTACAGCCCCTACGAGCAGTACTTC.

V is TRBV6-5 and J is TRBJ1-1, with D perhaps TRBD1 (6 bases). Germline-derived CDR1 and CDR2 are MNHEY and SVGAGI. The CDR3 runs 16 residues. Trimming removed 4 bases at V and 0 bases at J, with 15 bases between. In DNA form, the CDR3 reads TGTGCCAGCAGTTTTTACCAGGGACAAATGAACACTGAAGCTTTCTTT. This gives the protein CASSFYQGQMNTEAFF.

This clone was detected only once. The rearrangement joins TRBV5-1 to TRBJ2-3, with a weak D call TRBD1 (5 bases). The germline V gene encodes CDR1 SGHRS and CDR2 YFSETQ. Trimming left V 0 bases short and J 4 bases short, with 9 bases between. The CDR3 length is 14 residues. The CDR3 region is CASSLGQTSDTQYF. The CDR3 DNA follows: TGCGCCAGCAGCTTGGGACAGACCTCAGATACGCAGTATTTT.